This TCR beta chain was profiled in a study of T cells in Graves' hyperthyroidism and ophthalmopathy. Study as a whole: Peripheral blood was taken when the disease was first diagnosed, before any treatment began.

General study results and limits: A 13 V-J model separated ophthalmopathy from stable hyperthyroidism. Appearing also in blood were most of the thyroid clonotypes expanded above 0.001.

Exclusion of a patient resulted from uncontrolled infection, other autoimmune disease, pregnancy or lactation. The CDR3 extends over 13 amino acids. Per germline, CDR1 SEHNR and CDR2 FQNEAQ (reference sequence). The junction had 2 bases not matched to a gene; V was cut back by 5 bases and J by 6 bases. The table lists this clonotype with many counts. As yet, its antigen is unknown. RNA transcripts served as the template for amplifying TCR beta CDR3 regions. HTBI primers were used for first-round RT-PCR of the TCR CDR3. TCRdb re-derived calls from the multiplex PCR reads in MiXCR, one entry per CDR3 protein. Among about 840,000 distinct CDR3 sequences listed, roughly 37% were seen once.

The specimen was blood. The chain is built from TRBV7-9 and TRBJ2-7, with TRBD2 matching 12 bases. The source of this sequence is a man between 18 and 29 years old with Graves' hyperthyroidism. This CDR3 reads CASSKTSGSEQYF. DNA of the CDR3: TGTGCCAGCAGCAAGACTAGCGGGAGCGAGCAGTACTTC. The full variable domain, rest sourced from reference TRBV7-9 and TRBJ2-7, is DTGVSQNPRHKITKRGQNVTFRCDPISEHNRLYWYRQTLGQGPEFLTYFQNEAQLEKSRLLSDRFSAERPKGSFSTLEIQRTEQGDSAMYLCASSKTSGSEQYFGPGTRLTVT.